The 23 T cell receptor beta chains listed next were all sequenced from one sample in a study of shared clonotypes between healthy human individuals. Profiling relied on immunoSEQ multiplex PCR, and the TCRdb table lists in-frame clones only, not all of them. In the table there are some 2.4 million clones, 93% of which are singletons. Sequenced: naive CD4+ T cells from PBMCs. Subset meaning: CD45RA+ positively selected. The receptors originated from a man between 18 and 35 years old in good health. Some clones in this sample may be carry-over from other donors' samples.

This chain connects TRBV19 to TRBJ2-2; D may be TRBD2 (6 bases). The CDR3 is 15 residues long. V lost 1 base, J lost 1 base, and 7 bases lay in between. Germline values: CDR1 LNHDA, CDR2 SQIVND (reference sequence). The CDR3 sequence: CASSIVGGNTGELFF. As DNA, the CDR3 is TGTGCCAGTAGTATAGTCGGGGGGAACACCGGGGAGCTGTTTTTT.

The J gene is TRBJ2-1, the V gene TRBV6-4; 11 bases match TRBD2. Germline-derived CDR1 and CDR2 are MRHNA and SNTAGT. Trimming cost V 4 bases and J 3 bases; bases outside gene matches: 11. The CDR3 sequence is 18 residues long. CDR3 DNA: TGTGCCAGCAGTGGAGTCGGGACTAGCGGAAATAACTACAATGAGCAGTTCTTC. It is translated as CASSGVGTSGNNYNEQFF.

This chain joins TRBV10-3 and TRBJ2-5; 7 bases align to TRBD1. This CDR3 spans 15 amino acids. V shed 6 bases, J shed 0 bases, and the junction held 7 bases outside the gene matches. Per the germline V gene, CDR1 is ENHRY and CDR2 is SYGVKD. The CDR3 spells CAISGDSWYQETQYF. The CDR3 nucleotides are TGTGCCATCAGCGGGGACAGCTGGTACCAAGAGACCCAGTACTTC.

The V and J genes are TRBV28 and TRBJ1-2; D is uncertain. V was cut by 1 base and J by 5 bases, with 14 bases left in between. The CDR3 covers 15 residues. Germline CDR1 MDHEN, CDR2 SYDVKM. CDR3 amino acids: CASSLSGGPIYGYTF. DNA of the CDR3: TGTGCCAGCAGTTTATCGGGAGGGCCGATATATGGCTACACCTTC.

The chain joins TRBV28 to TRBJ2-1; D may be TRBD2 (6 bases). The length of the CDR3 is 13 residues. CDR1 and CDR2 from the germline V gene are MDHEN and SYDVKM. V lost 4 bases, J lost 12 bases, and 16 bases lay in between. CDR3 bases: TGTGCCAGCAGTTCCCCGACTAGACGAAGGCAGTTCTTC. This translates into CASSSPTRRRQFF.

The V call is TRBV7-9, the J call TRBJ2-3; 10 nucleotides line up with TRBD2. Germline loops: CDR1 SEHNR, CDR2 FQNEAQ (reference sequence). V lost 0 bases, J lost 1 base, and 10 bases stayed unmatched. The CDR3 runs 19 residues. The CDR3 coding sequence is TGTGCCAGCAGCTTAGCGTGGGAACTAGCGGGGACCCGCACAGATACGCAGTATTTT. It is translated as CASSLAWELAGTRTDTQYF.

The chain employs TRBV6-5 and TRBJ2-7, with 12 positions matching TRBD2. This CDR3 comprises 14 residues. Germline CDR1 MNHEY, CDR2 SVGAGI. V dropped 5 bases and J dropped 5; count of bases not matched to a gene: 4. In DNA, the CDR3 is TGTGCCAGCAGTGCCCGACTAGCGGGAGACGAGCAGTACTTC. It codes for CASSARLAGDEQYF.

The chain uses TRBV7-8 and TRBJ1-2, with D uncertain. Germline lookup yields CDR1 SGHVS and CDR2 FQNEAQ. This CDR3 comprises 14 residues. The V and J ends lost 1 base and 4 bases respectively, with 10 bases between them. CDR3 residues: CASSLEPGPYGYTF. CDR3 sequence (DNA): TGTGCCAGCAGCTTAGAACCTGGGCCCTATGGCTACACCTTC.

The gene calls are TRBV7-2 and TRBJ1-5; possible D gene TRBD1, 6 bases. Germline values: CDR1 SGHTA, CDR2 FQGNSA. This CDR3 has 15 amino acids. Trimming shortened V by 5 bases and J by 0 bases, and 11 bases separated the two germline ends. The CDR3, as DNA: TGTGCCAGCAGCGCCGGGGGCCCTAGCAATCAGCCCCAGCATTTT. This codes for CASSAGGPSNQPQHF.

CDR3 nucleotides: TGTGCCAGCAGCACAATTGGGGCGGAGAGGATAAATGAGCAGTTCTTC. This encodes CASSTIGAERINEQFF. The chain combines TRBV9 with TRBJ2-1; a possible D gene is TRBD1 (5 bases). CDR1 and CDR2 from the germline V gene are SGDLS and YYNGEE. Deletions cut 4 bases from V and 7 bases from J, with 21 bases between. The CDR3 runs to 16 residues.

V usage is TRBV4-2 and J usage is TRBJ2-5, with a possible D match to TRBD2 (6 bases). This CDR3 region has 16 residues. Trimming took 5 bases from V and 4 from J, leaving 20 bases between them. Germline CDR1 LGHNA, CDR2 YNFKEQ. The CDR3 spells CASSFDAGRSRETQYF. CDR3 DNA: TGTGCCAGCAGCTTCGATGCGGGAAGGAGTAGAGAGACCCAGTACTTC.

The J gene is TRBJ2-5, the V gene TRBV7-6; the D is unclear. The CDR3 runs 16 residues. Germline lookup yields CDR1 SGHVS and CDR2 FNYEAQ. Trimming took off 1 base at V and 1 base at J, with 13 bases between the two ends. CDR3 DNA sequence: TGTGCCAGCAGCTTAGGTGGTTTCCGAATCCAAGAGACCCAGTACTTC. This sequence encodes CASSLGGFRIQETQYF.

The genes are TRBV5-4 and TRBJ2-5, with 13 bases identical to TRBD2. The germline gives CDR1 SGHNT, CDR2 YYREEE (reference sequence). With V trimmed by 3 bases and J by 4 bases, 12 bases remained unmatched. This CDR3 spans 18 amino acids. The CDR3 sequence is CASSWAKLAGGPSETQYF. The CDR3 DNA sequence: TGTGCCAGCAGCTGGGCTAAACTAGCGGGAGGGCCCTCAGAGACCCAGTACTTC.

The rearrangement links TRBV11-2 to TRBJ2-7; D ambiguous. Germline CDR1 SGHAT, CDR2 FQNNGV. Deletions cut 0 bases from V and 4 bases from J, with 13 bases between. CDR3 length: 15 residues. The chain's CDR3 is CASSLDQVSVYEQYF. As DNA, the CDR3 is TGTGCCAGCAGCTTAGATCAAGTCAGTGTTTACGAGCAGTACTTC.

The J gene is TRBJ2-7, the V gene TRBV29-1, with 9 nucleotides matching TRBD2. V trimming: 4 bases; J trimming: 6 bases; junction bases outside the gene matches: 13. This CDR3 region has 15 residues. Germline CDR1 SQVTM, CDR2 ANQGSEA. Here the CDR3 reads CSVVLGSGSPSEQYF. The DNA of the CDR3 is TGCAGCGTTGTCCTGGGTAGCGGGAGTCCAAGCGAGCAGTACTTC.

This clone appeared a single time. This chain links TRBV5-4 with TRBJ1-2, with D unclear. Germline assignment: CDR1 SGHNT and CDR2 YYREEE (reference sequence). CDR3 length: 13 residues. Trimming took off 2 bases at V and 8 bases at J, with 13 bases between the two ends. CDR3 nucleotides: TGTGCCAGCAGCTTTCTAGGGAACAACGGCTACACCTTC. It is translated as CASSFLGNNGYTF.

The genes are TRBV7-3 and TRBJ2-2; D remains ambiguous. Germline loops: CDR1 SGHTA, CDR2 FQGTGA. V gave up 5 bases and J gave up 4 bases, with 5 bases separating them. CDR3 size: 12 residues. This CDR3 is CASSPSTGELFF. CDR3 nucleotides: TGTGCCAGCAGCCCTAGCACCGGGGAGCTGTTTTTT.

This clone was recorded a few times. This sample also contains other DNA sequences that code for the same CDR3. The chain recombines TRBV7-9 with TRBJ2-5; 11 nucleotides align to TRBD2. V shed 3 bases, J shed 3 bases, and the junction held 0 bases outside the gene matches. CDR1 and CDR2 (germline): SEHNR, FQNEAQ (reference sequence). CDR3 size: 14 residues. The CDR3 is CASSLGLAEETQYF. CDR3 in DNA: TGTGCCAGCAGCTTGGGACTAGCGGAAGAGACCCAGTACTTC.

The chain employs TRBV29-1 and TRBJ2-5; unclear D gene. V shed 3 bases and J shed 5 bases, with 13 bases lying between them. The CDR3 spans 13 residues. In germline, CDR1 is SQVTM, CDR2 ANQGSEA. CDR3 in amino acids: CSVDTLGVETQYF. DNA of the CDR3: TGCAGCGTTGATACCCTCGGAGTGGAGACCCAGTACTTC.

The rearrangement uses TRBV6-5 and TRBJ2-2, with TRBD1 matching over 7 bases. The CDR3 consists of 14 residues. Unmatched junction bases numbered 5, after V lost 5 bases and J lost 5 bases. From germline, CDR1 is MNHEY and CDR2 SVGAGI. The CDR3 is CASSLTGRTGELFF. CDR3 DNA: TGTGCCAGCAGTCTGACAGGGCGTACCGGGGAGCTGTTTTTT.

About this clone itself: Other DNA sequences in the sample encode the same CDR3. V and J are TRBV5-1 and TRBJ2-1; 12 positions agree with TRBD2. This CDR3 spans 16 amino acids. The germline V gene encodes CDR1 SGHRS and CDR2 YFSETQ. V shed 2 bases, J shed 7 bases, and the junction held 7 bases outside the gene matches. CDR3 in amino acids: CASSLGGTSGRNEQFF. In DNA form, the CDR3 reads TGCGCCAGCAGCTTAGGGGGAACTAGCGGGAGGAATGAGCAGTTCTTC.

The chain couples TRBV11-3 to TRBJ2-7; tentative D call: TRBD1 (6 bases). Germline assignment: CDR1 SGHNT and CDR2 YENEEA. Trimming took 2 bases from V and 7 from J, leaving 18 bases between them. This CDR3 comprises 15 residues. The CDR3 DNA follows: TGTGCCAGCAGCTTAAGGGGGAACCGGGATTCTGAGCAGTACTTC. Translating gives CASSLRGNRDSEQYF.

In regard to this clone: This sample also contains other DNA sequences that code for the same CDR3. The CDR3 coding sequence is TGTGCCAGTAGTATAGGGGGGTCTGGGGCCAACGTCCTGACTTTC. This gives the protein CASSIGGSGANVLTF. The chain is built from TRBV19 and TRBJ2-6; D possibly uses TRBD1 or TRBD2 (5 bases each). This CDR3 has 15 amino acids. V shed 1 base and J shed 1 base, with 5 bases lying between them. Germline V gives CDR1 LNHDA, CDR2 SQIVND (reference sequence). Variable domain in full (rest from reference TRBV19 and TRBJ2-6): DGGITQSPKYLFRKEGQNVTLSCEQNLNHDAMYWYRQDPGQGLRLIYYSQIVNDFQKGDIAEGYSVSREKKESFPLTVTSAQKNPTAFYLCASSIGGSGANVLTFGAGSRLTVL.